A selection of T cell receptor beta chains follows, all from one sample in a study of shared clonotypes between healthy human individuals. Here immunoSEQ multiplex PCR was the method, and the copy in TCRdb shows in-frame clones only, minus some. The sample comprises under 700,000 clones, 85% to 95% of which are singletons, and 0.11% rests with the top ten. Sequenced input: naive CD8+ T cells sorted from blood. These TCRs come from a woman aged 25 to 39 in good health. Both conserved end residues are part of each CDR3. The order of the fields is D gene, clone size, V gene, J gene, CDR3 protein, CDR3 DNA. The D gene is left open where the match is weak. The size entry is marked missing in some rows and otherwise reads once, few, many or a size class.

d_gene: NA
abundance: NA
v_gene: TRBV25-1
j_gene: TRBJ1-2
CDR3aa: CASSELGADYGYTF
CDR3nt: TGTGCCAGCAGTGAATTAGGGGCCGACTATGGCTACACCTTC

d_gene: NA
abundance: NA
v_gene: TRBV18
j_gene: TRBJ2-1
CDR3aa: CASSPMGREGGNEQFF
CDR3nt: TGTGCCAGCTCACCAATGGGCAGGGAAGGGGGCAATGAGCAGTTCTTC

d_gene: NA
abundance: NA
v_gene: TRBV28
j_gene: TRBJ1-3
CDR3aa: CASSRSVSPYSGNTIYF
CDR3nt: TGTGCCAGCAGCCGTTCGGTCTCACCCTACTCTGGAAACACCATATATTTT

d_gene: NA
abundance: NA
v_gene: TRBV25-1
j_gene: TRBJ1-5
CDR3aa: CASSEDGFLGAQPQHF
CDR3nt: TGTGCCAGCAGTGAAGACGGTTTCCTGGGAGCTCAGCCCCAGCATTTT

d_gene: NA
abundance: NA
v_gene: TRBV29-1
j_gene: TRBJ2-7
CDR3aa: CSVEVVGDYGGEYF
CDR3nt: TGCAGCGTTGAAGTCGTCGGAGACTATGGAGGGGAGTACTTC

d_gene: NA
abundance: NA
v_gene: TRBV28
j_gene: TRBJ1-1
CDR3aa: CASRAWGGNTEAFF
CDR3nt: TGTGCCAGCAGGGCCTGGGGGGGGAACACTGAAGCTTTCTTT

d_gene: NA
abundance: NA
v_gene: TRBV5-8
j_gene: TRBJ2-1
CDR3aa: CASSQSRESIHEQFF
CDR3nt: TGTGCCAGCAGCCAGAGCCGGGAGTCCATCCATGAGCAGTTCTTC

d_gene: NA
abundance: NA
v_gene: TRBV9
j_gene: TRBJ1-5
CDR3aa: CASSVPEMPQHF
CDR3nt: TGTGCCAGCAGCGTCCCCGAGATGCCCCAGCATTTT

d_gene: TRBD2
abundance: NA
v_gene: TRBV11-2
j_gene: TRBJ2-3
CDR3aa: CASSRSSGISTDTQYF
CDR3nt: TGTGCCAGCAGCCGATCTAGCGGGATTAGCACAGATACGCAGTATTTT

d_gene: TRBD2
abundance: once
v_gene: TRBV10-2
j_gene: TRBJ2-1
CDR3aa: CASSERLAGGYEQFF
CDR3nt: TGCGCCAGCAGTGAACGGCTAGCGGGAGGATATGAGCAGTTCTTC

d_gene: NA
abundance: NA
v_gene: TRBV28
j_gene: TRBJ2-1
CDR3aa: CASRFGRAYNEQFF
CDR3nt: TGTGCCAGCAGATTTGGGAGAGCATACAATGAGCAGTTCTTC

d_gene: NA
abundance: NA
v_gene: TRBV27
j_gene: TRBJ2-1
CDR3aa: CASGDSSYNEQFF
CDR3nt: TGTGCCAGCGGAGATAGCTCCTACAATGAGCAGTTCTTC

d_gene: NA
abundance: once
v_gene: TRBV5-4
j_gene: TRBJ1-4
CDR3aa: CASSSGPTEKLFF
CDR3nt: TGTGCCAGCAGCTCGGGACCGACTGAAAAACTGTTTTTT

d_gene: NA
abundance: NA
v_gene: TRBV19
j_gene: TRBJ2-7
CDR3aa: CASSLFVQRGFYEQYF
CDR3nt: TGTGCCAGTAGCCTCTTTGTGCAACGAGGTTTCTACGAGCAGTACTTC

d_gene: NA
abundance: NA
v_gene: TRBV6-6
j_gene: TRBJ2-7
CDR3aa: CASSYSDGEQYF
CDR3nt: TGTGCCAGCAGTTACTCGGATGGCGAGCAGTACTTC

d_gene: NA
abundance: NA
v_gene: TRBV13
j_gene: TRBJ2-7
CDR3aa: CASSLGSQSRESAYEQYF
CDR3nt: TGTGCCAGCAGCTTAGGGTCCCAATCTCGGGAGAGCGCCTACGAGCAGTACTTC

d_gene: NA
abundance: NA
v_gene: TRBV4-1
j_gene: TRBJ1-5
CDR3aa: CASSQVEGDRYQPQHF
CDR3nt: TGCGCCAGCAGCCAAGTAGAGGGTGACAGGTATCAGCCCCAGCATTTT

d_gene: NA
abundance: NA
v_gene: TRBV28
j_gene: TRBJ2-1
CDR3aa: CATLQGGPSGEQFF
CDR3nt: TGTGCCACCCTCCAGGGAGGCCCCTCGGGGGAGCAGTTCTTC

d_gene: NA
abundance: NA
v_gene: TRBV29-1
j_gene: TRBJ2-1
CDR3aa: CSVARNNEQFF
CDR3nt: TGCAGCGTTGCGCGGAACAATGAGCAGTTCTTC

d_gene: NA
abundance: NA
v_gene: TRBV11-3
j_gene: TRBJ2-7
CDR3aa: CASSLYEGDEQYF
CDR3nt: TGTGCCAGCAGTTTATATGAGGGGGACGAGCAGTACTTC

d_gene: NA
abundance: NA
v_gene: TRBV25-1
j_gene: TRBJ2-1
CDR3aa: CASSDPTHEQFF
CDR3nt: TGTGCCAGCAGTGACCCGACCCATGAGCAGTTCTTC

d_gene: TRBD2
abundance: NA
v_gene: TRBV11-2
j_gene: TRBJ2-7
CDR3aa: CASSSPLAREQYF
CDR3nt: TGTGCCAGCAGTTCGCCACTAGCGAGGGAGCAGTACTTC

d_gene: NA
abundance: NA
v_gene: TRBV11-2
j_gene: TRBJ1-1
CDR3aa: CASSLDLAEAFF
CDR3nt: TGTGCCAGCAGCCTCGACCTGGCTGAAGCTTTCTTT

d_gene: TRBD1
abundance: NA
v_gene: TRBV7-9
j_gene: TRBJ2-5
CDR3aa: CASSWPGQGPQETQYF
CDR3nt: TGTGCCAGCAGCTGGCCGGGACAGGGACCCCAAGAGACCCAGTACTTC

d_gene: TRBD1
abundance: NA
v_gene: TRBV19
j_gene: TRBJ2-7
CDR3aa: CASSSSYRGQGSYEQYF
CDR3nt: TGTGCCAGTAGTTCCTCCTACCGAGGACAGGGCTCCTACGAGCAGTACTTC

d_gene: NA
abundance: NA
v_gene: TRBV27
j_gene: TRBJ2-7
CDR3aa: CASSPLGAYEQYF
CDR3nt: TGTGCCAGCAGTCCCCTCGGGGCCTACGAGCAGTACTTC

d_gene: NA
abundance: NA
v_gene: TRBV28
j_gene: TRBJ2-1
CDR3aa: CASSLLQGGYNEQFF
CDR3nt: TGTGCCAGCAGTTTATTGCAGGGTGGGTACAATGAGCAGTTCTTC

d_gene: TRBD2
abundance: NA
v_gene: TRBV28
j_gene: TRBJ2-3
CDR3aa: CASSSDPGLARTDTQYF
CDR3nt: TGTGCCAGCAGCAGCGACCCGGGACTAGCGAGAACAGATACGCAGTATTTT

d_gene: NA
abundance: NA
v_gene: TRBV4-1
j_gene: TRBJ1-6
CDR3aa: CASSQDGAGSNSPLHF
CDR3nt: TGCGCCAGCAGCCAAGATGGGGCAGGCTCAAATTCACCCCTCCACTTT

d_gene: TRBD2
abundance: once
v_gene: TRBV2
j_gene: TRBJ2-1
CDR3aa: CASSGTSGLSYNEQFF
CDR3nt: TGTGCCAGCAGTGGGACTAGCGGGCTCTCCTACAATGAGCAGTTCTTC

d_gene: NA
abundance: NA
v_gene: TRBV2
j_gene: TRBJ2-7
CDR3aa: CASSEATYEQYF
CDR3nt: TGTGCCAGCAGTGAAGCGACCTACGAGCAGTACTTC

d_gene: NA
abundance: NA
v_gene: TRBV29-1
j_gene: TRBJ1-4
CDR3aa: CSALAGINEKLFF
CDR3nt: TGCAGCGCTCTCGCCGGGATCAATGAAAAACTGTTTTTT

d_gene: TRBD2
abundance: NA
v_gene: TRBV5-1
j_gene: TRBJ2-7
CDR3aa: CASSLVAGAAYEQYF
CDR3nt: TGCGCCAGCAGCTTGGTAGCGGGAGCAGCCTACGAGCAGTACTTC

d_gene: TRBD1
abundance: NA
v_gene: TRBV6-5
j_gene: TRBJ2-7
CDR3aa: CASSRRDSRFYEQYF
CDR3nt: TGTGCCAGCAGCCGCCGGGACAGTCGTTTCTACGAGCAGTACTTC

d_gene: NA
abundance: NA
v_gene: TRBV9
j_gene: TRBJ2-1
CDR3aa: CASSTSGSYNEQFF
CDR3nt: TGTGCCAGCAGCACCTCCGGGAGCTACAATGAGCAGTTCTTC

d_gene: NA
abundance: NA
v_gene: TRBV19
j_gene: TRBJ2-6
CDR3aa: CASGYPGANVLTF
CDR3nt: TGTGCCAGTGGCTACCCAGGGGCCAACGTCCTGACTTTC

d_gene: NA
abundance: NA
v_gene: TRBV4-1
j_gene: TRBJ1-3
CDR3aa: CASSQGPGRNSGNTIYF
CDR3nt: TGCGCCAGCAGCCAGGGGCCGGGCAGAAACTCTGGAAACACCATATATTTT